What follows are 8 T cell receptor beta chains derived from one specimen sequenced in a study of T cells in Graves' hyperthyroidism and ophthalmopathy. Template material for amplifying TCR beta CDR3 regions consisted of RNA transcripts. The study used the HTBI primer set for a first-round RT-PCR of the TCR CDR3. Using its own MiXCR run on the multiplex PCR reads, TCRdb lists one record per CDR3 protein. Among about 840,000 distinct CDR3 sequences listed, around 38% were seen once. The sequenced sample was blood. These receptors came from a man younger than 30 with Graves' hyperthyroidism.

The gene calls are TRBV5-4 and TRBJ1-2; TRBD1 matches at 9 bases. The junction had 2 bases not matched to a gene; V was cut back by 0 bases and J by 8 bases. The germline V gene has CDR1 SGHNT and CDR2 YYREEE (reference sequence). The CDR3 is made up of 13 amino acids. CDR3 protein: CASSLVGQGGYTF. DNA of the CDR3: TGTGCCAGCAGCTTGGTGGGACAGGGCGGCTACACCTTC.

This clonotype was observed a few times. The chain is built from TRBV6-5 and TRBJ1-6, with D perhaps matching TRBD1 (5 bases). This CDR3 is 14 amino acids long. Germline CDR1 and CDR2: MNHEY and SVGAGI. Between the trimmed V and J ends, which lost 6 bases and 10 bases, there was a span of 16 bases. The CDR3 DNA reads TGTGCCAGCAGGACCAGGGTGGAGGGCTCACCCCTCCACTTT. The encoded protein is CASRTRVEGSPLHF.

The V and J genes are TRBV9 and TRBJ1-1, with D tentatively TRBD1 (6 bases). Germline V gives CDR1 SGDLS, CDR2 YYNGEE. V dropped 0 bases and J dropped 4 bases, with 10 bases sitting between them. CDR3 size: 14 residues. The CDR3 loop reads CASSVEGVGTEAFF. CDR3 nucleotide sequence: TGTGCCAGCAGCGTAGAGGGGGTGGGCACTGAAGCTTTCTTT.

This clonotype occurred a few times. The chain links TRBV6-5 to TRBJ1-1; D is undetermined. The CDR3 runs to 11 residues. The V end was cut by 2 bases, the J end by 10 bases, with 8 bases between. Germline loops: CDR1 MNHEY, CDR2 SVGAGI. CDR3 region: CASSYGEGAFF. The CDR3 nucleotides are TGTGCCAGCAGTTACGGGGAGGGAGCTTTCTTT.

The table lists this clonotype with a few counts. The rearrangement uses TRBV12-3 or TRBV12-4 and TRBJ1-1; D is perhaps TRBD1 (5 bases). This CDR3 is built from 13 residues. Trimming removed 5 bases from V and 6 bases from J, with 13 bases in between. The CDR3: CASSEEGRPEAFF. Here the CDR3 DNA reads TGTGCCAGCAGTGAAGAGGGGAGGCCTGAAGCTTTCTTT.

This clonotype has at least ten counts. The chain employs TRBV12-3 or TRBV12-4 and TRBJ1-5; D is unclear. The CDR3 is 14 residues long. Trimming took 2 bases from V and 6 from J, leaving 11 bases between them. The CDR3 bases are TGTGCCAGCAGTTTACGGGTTGCTGGTCAGCCCCAGCATTTT. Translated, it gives CASSLRVAGQPQHF.

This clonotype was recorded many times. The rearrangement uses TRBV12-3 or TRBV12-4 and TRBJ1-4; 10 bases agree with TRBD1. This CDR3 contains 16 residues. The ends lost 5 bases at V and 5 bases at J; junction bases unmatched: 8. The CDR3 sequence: CASSTLQGQGNEKLFF. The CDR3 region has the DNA TGTGCCAGCAGTACTCTACAGGGACAGGGGAATGAAAAACTGTTTTTT.

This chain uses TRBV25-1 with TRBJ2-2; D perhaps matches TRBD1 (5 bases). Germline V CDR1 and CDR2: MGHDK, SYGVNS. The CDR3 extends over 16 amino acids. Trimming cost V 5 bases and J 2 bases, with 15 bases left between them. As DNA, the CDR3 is TGTGCCAGCAGTTTAAGACAGATCCTAAACACCGGGGAGCTGTTTTTT. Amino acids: CASSLRQILNTGELFF.